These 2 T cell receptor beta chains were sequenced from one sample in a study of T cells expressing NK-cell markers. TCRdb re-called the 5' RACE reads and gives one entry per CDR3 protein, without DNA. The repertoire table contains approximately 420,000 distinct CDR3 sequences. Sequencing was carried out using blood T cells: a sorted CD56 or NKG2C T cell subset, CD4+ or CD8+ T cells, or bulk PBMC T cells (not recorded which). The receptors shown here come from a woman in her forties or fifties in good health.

The CDR3 spells CASRGPDTQYF. The rearrangement links TRBV5-1 to TRBJ2-3. Germline V gene sequence: CDR1 SGHRS, CDR2 YFSETQ. This CDR3 is 11 amino acids long.

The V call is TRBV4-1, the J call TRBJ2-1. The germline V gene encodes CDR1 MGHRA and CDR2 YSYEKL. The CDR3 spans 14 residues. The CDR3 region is CASSHSYLYNEQFF.